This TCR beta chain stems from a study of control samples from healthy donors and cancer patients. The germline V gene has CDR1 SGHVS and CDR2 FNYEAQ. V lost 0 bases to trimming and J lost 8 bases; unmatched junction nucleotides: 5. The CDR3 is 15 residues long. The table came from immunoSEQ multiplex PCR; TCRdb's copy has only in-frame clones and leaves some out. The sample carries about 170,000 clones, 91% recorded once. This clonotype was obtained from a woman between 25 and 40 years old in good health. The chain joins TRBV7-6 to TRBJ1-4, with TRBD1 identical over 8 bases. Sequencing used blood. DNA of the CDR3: TGTGCCAGCAGCTTAGCTCGGACAGGGATAGAAAAACTGTTTTTT. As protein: CASSLARTGIEKLFF.